Shown below are 11 T cell receptor beta chains from a single sample sequenced in a study of T cells in localized non-small cell lung cancer. Some clones are missing from TCRdb's copy, which holds only in-frame ones; the method was immunoSEQ multiplex PCR. The table has some 25,000 clones, 92% seen once. The starting material was peripheral blood, obtained before any cancer treatment. These receptors were taken from a man between 35 and 75 years old with stage III squamous cell lung carcinoma.

The chain carries TRBV13 and TRBJ2-7; 8 nucleotides match TRBD1. The CDR3 length is 16 residues. Per germline, CDR1 PRHDT and CDR2 FYEKMQ (reference sequence). V trimming: 4 bases; J trimming: 2 bases; junction bases outside the gene matches: 10. CDR3 DNA sequence: TGTGCCAGCAGCTCGGTTACACGCAGGGGGCCCTACGAGCAGTACTTC. This translates into CASSSVTRRGPYEQYF.

The chain joins TRBV27 to TRBJ2-3; no clear D. Germline V gene lookup returns CDR1 MNHEY and CDR2 SMNVEV (reference sequence). Trimming cost V 4 bases and J 3 bases, with 8 bases left between them. The CDR3 length is 13 residues. The CDR3 coding sequence is TGTGCCAGCAGTTATATAGGTACAGATACGCAGTATTTT. It codes for CASSYIGTDTQYF.

The rearrangement links TRBV6-5 to TRBJ1-1; D remains ambiguous. The CDR3 consists of 14 residues. Germline-derived CDR1 and CDR2 are MNHEY and SVGAGI. With 0 bases removed from V and 7 bases from J, the gap between germline ends came to 12 bases. The CDR3 loop reads CASSYSPGIVEAFF. DNA of the CDR3: TGTGCCAGCAGTTACTCTCCGGGGATAGTTGAAGCTTTCTTT.

The chain combines TRBV10-3 with TRBJ1-1; 7 bases are shared with TRBD1. V was pared by 6 bases and J by 5 bases, with 12 bases of the junction left unmatched. This CDR3 comprises 15 residues. Germline V gene sequence: CDR1 ENHRY, CDR2 SYGVKD. The CDR3 protein is CAISSITGEETEAFF. The DNA of the CDR3 is TGTGCCATCAGCTCCATAACAGGGGAGGAAACTGAAGCTTTCTTT.

The chain joins TRBV5-4 to TRBJ2-2, with 11 positions matching TRBD2. The length of the CDR3 is 15 residues. Per germline, CDR1 SGHNT and CDR2 YYREEE (reference sequence). The V and J ends lost 6 bases and 7 bases, in that order; junction bases with no gene match: 8. The CDR3 sequence is CASTELAGVGGELFF. CDR3 bases: TGTGCCAGCACCGAACTAGCGGGAGTGGGCGGGGAGCTGTTTTTT.

V and J are TRBV28 and TRBJ1-3; D uncertain. CDR1 and CDR2 (germline): MDHEN, SYDVKM. Trimming took 3 bases from V and 3 from J, leaving 15 bases between them. This CDR3 comprises 16 residues. This chain's CDR3 is CASSFNPGIGGNTIYF. The CDR3 nucleotides are TGTGCCAGCAGTTTCAATCCAGGAATCGGTGGAAACACCATATATTTT.

The CDR3 protein is CASSRQGVKGGELFF. CDR3 nucleotides: TGTGCCAGCAGCAGACAGGGAGTTAAAGGCGGGGAGCTGTTTTTT. The chain couples TRBV5-6 to TRBJ2-2, with 7 bases matching TRBD1. Germline V gene data show CDR1 as SGHDT and CDR2 as YYEEEE. This CDR3 spans 15 amino acids. V was clipped by 4 bases and J by 7 bases; unmatched bases: 10.

This clone appeared a single time. V and J are TRBV7-6 and TRBJ2-7; 8 bases are shared with TRBD2. CDR1 is SGHVS, CDR2 FNYEAQ, per germline. The CDR3 totals 14 residues. The junction had 6 bases not matched to a gene; V was cut back by 5 bases and J by 3 bases. In DNA form, the CDR3 reads TGTGCCAGCAGCACCGGGGGGGGGAGCTACGAGCAGTACTTC. Translated: CASSTGGGSYEQYF.

The chain recombines TRBV5-1 with TRBJ2-5; 14 nucleotides agree with TRBD2. CDR1 and CDR2 (germline): SGHRS, YFSETQ. The CDR3 runs to 18 residues. The junction had 13 bases not matched to a gene; V was cut back by 4 bases and J by 5 bases. CDR3 in DNA: TGCGCCAGCAGCCCCGGGACTAGCGGGGGCCCGGCGGGGGAGACCCAGTACTTC. It codes for CASSPGTSGGPAGETQYF.

The rearrangement links TRBV27 to TRBJ2-7; 8 bases match TRBD2. Germline V gives CDR1 MNHEY, CDR2 SMNVEV (reference sequence). There are 16 residues in the CDR3. Losses at the gene ends were 7 bases for V and 6 bases for J; bases not matched to a gene: 17. CDR3: CASTPVGTAGVGEQYF. CDR3 in DNA: TGTGCCAGCACCCCCGTAGGTACAGCGGGAGTTGGCGAGCAGTACTTC.

The V call is TRBV28, the J call TRBJ2-2; possible D gene TRBD1, 6 bases. Trimming took 4 bases from V and 8 from J, leaving 11 bases between them. The CDR3 extends over 13 amino acids. CDR1 and CDR2 from the germline V gene are MDHEN and SYDVKM. CDR3 nucleotides: TGTGCCAGCAGTTCACCAGGGGAAGGGGAGCTGTTTTTT. Translation gives CASSSPGEGELFF.